This TCR beta chain was retrieved from a study of cytomegalovirus exposure and HLA in healthy donors. About this clone: Antigen: not known.

V was shortened by 0 bases and J by 6 bases, with 10 bases between the two germline ends. Germline CDR1 reads SGHNT; CDR2 reads YYREEE (reference sequence). This CDR3 has 13 residues. PCR employed 60 Vbeta and 13 Jbeta primers. The method was immunoSEQ multiplex PCR; TCRdb's version includes in-frame clones alone and lacks a portion of them. The profile shows over 130,000 clones, 66% of them singletons. Study-level points and caveats: Further analysis was carried out later, and it showed several of the most significant clusters appearing linked to common viral pathogens. Earlier findings revealed that most TCR beta V segments proved productive either about 90% or about 30% of the time. High sensitivity and specificity were reportedly achieved when the classifier diagnosed cytomegalovirus status. A list of around 160 TCR beta chains associated with cytomegalovirus was given.

The genes are TRBV5-4 and TRBJ2-7, with a possible D match to TRBD2 (6 bases). This clonotype was sampled from a woman aged 55-69 years in good health and CMV-seronegative. Material: PBMCs. CDR3 nucleotides: TGTGCCAGCAGCTTGGCCGGCGGGGTCGAGCAGTACTTC. The encoded protein is CASSLAGGVEQYF.